The 15 T cell receptor beta chains presented below share a single source sample, sequenced in a study of cytomegalovirus exposure and HLA in healthy donors. A multiplex PCR was run with 60 Vbeta primers and 13 Jbeta primers. Measured with immunoSEQ multiplex PCR; TCRdb has only the in-frame clones, and not every one. The sample carries about 120,000 clones, 77% recorded once. The specimen was PBMCs. These receptors were obtained from a man younger than 35 in good health and CMV-seropositive.

The chain has TRBV25-1 and TRBJ2-2, with 9 bases lining up with TRBD1. Germline values: CDR1 MGHDK, CDR2 SYGVNS. The CDR3 loop spans 15 amino acids. The ends lost 3 bases at V and 7 bases at J; junction bases unmatched: 6. In nucleotides, the CDR3 is TGTGCCAGCAGTGAGGACAGGGGATCGTTCGGGGAGCTGTTTTTT. Protein product: CASSEDRGSFGELFF.

This clone came up a few times. The chain uses TRBV19 and TRBJ1-2; 8 nucleotides line up with TRBD1. This CDR3 is 15 amino acids long. Trimming cost V 5 bases and J 8 bases; bases outside gene matches: 13. The germline V gene encodes CDR1 LNHDA and CDR2 SQIVND (reference sequence). CDR3 sequence reads: CASSPQTGDLRGYTF. Written as DNA, the CDR3 is TGTGCCAGTAGTCCTCAGACAGGGGATTTGCGAGGCTACACCTTC. The full variable domain, with the rest looked up from reference TRBV19 and TRBJ1-2, is DGGITQSPKYLFRKEGQNVTLSCEQNLNHDAMYWYRQDPGQGLRLIYYSQIVNDFQKGDIAEGYSVSREKKESFPLTVTSAQKNPTAFYLCASSPQTGDLRGYTFGSGTRLTVV.

V and J are TRBV19 and TRBJ1-4; 7 nucleotides line up with TRBD1. V shed 3 bases, J shed 6 bases, and the junction held 13 bases outside the gene matches. This CDR3 contains 17 residues. CDR1 and CDR2 from the germline V gene are LNHDA and SQIVND (reference sequence). Written as DNA, the CDR3 is TGTGCCAGTAGTATCTCGACAGGGTTGGGGGAAGATGAAAAACTGTTTTTT. Amino acids: CASSISTGLGEDEKLFF.

There are a few counts of this clone. V gene TRBV7-8 combines with J gene TRBJ1-2; D is unresolved. The CDR3 is 18 amino acids. V was cut by 1 base and J by 6 bases, with 24 bases left in between. The germline gives CDR1 SGHVS, CDR2 FQNEAQ. Written as DNA, the CDR3 is TGTGCCAGCAGCTTAGAAGGAGGAGTGTCTTTGTGGGGAGATGGCTACACCTTC. Amino acid sequence: CASSLEGGVSLWGDGYTF.

CDR3 nucleotides: TGTGCCAGCAGCCCCAAAGGGACAGGGGGCGCAATTAACTATGGCTACACCTTC. This sequence encodes CASSPKGTGGAINYGYTF. The chain links TRBV7-9 to TRBJ1-2; 12 bases fit TRBD1. CDR1 is SEHNR and CDR2 is FQNEAQ in the germline V gene (reference sequence). The V and J ends lost 5 bases and 1 base, in that order; junction bases with no gene match: 11. The CDR3 has 18 residues.

The genes are TRBV27 and TRBJ2-7; 8 bases line up with TRBD2. V dropped 4 bases and J dropped 3; count of bases not matched to a gene: 5. CDR1 MNHEY and CDR2 SMNVEV come from the germline V gene (reference sequence). There are 14 residues in the CDR3. This chain's CDR3 is CASSSGTRNYEQYF. CDR3 coding DNA: TGTGCCAGCAGTTCAGGGACTAGAAACTACGAGCAGTACTTC.

This chain links TRBV25-1 with TRBJ1-6; 9 bases agree with TRBD1. V shed 6 bases and J 5 bases; nucleotides not matched to a gene: 2. CDR1 and CDR2 from the germline V gene are MGHDK and SYGVNS. The CDR3 runs 14 residues. The chain's CDR3 is CASSGTGNNSPLHF. Written as DNA, the CDR3 is TGTGCCAGCAGCGGGACAGGGAATAATTCACCCCTCCACTTT.

The J gene is TRBJ1-3, the V gene TRBV29-1; D remains unclear. Deletions cut 6 bases from V and 0 bases from J, with 15 bases between. CDR3 length: 15 residues. The germline gives CDR1 SQVTM, CDR2 ANQGSEA. CDR3 DNA: TGCAGCGTGGCCCGGACTGATTTCTCTGGAAACACCATATATTTT. Translating gives CSVARTDFSGNTIYF.

V gene TRBV6-5 combines with J gene TRBJ2-1; 13 bases are shared with TRBD2. V was clipped by 4 bases and J by 9 bases; unmatched bases: 9. Germline V gene sequence: CDR1 MNHEY, CDR2 SVGAGI. CDR3 size: 16 residues. CDR3 sequence reads: CASSLKGLAGIGEQFF. DNA of the CDR3: TGTGCCAGCAGTTTAAAGGGACTAGCGGGGATAGGTGAGCAGTTCTTC.

The V and J genes are TRBV10-3 and TRBJ2-7; 8 bases agree with TRBD2. The length of the CDR3 is 16 residues. V shed 6 bases, J shed 6 bases, and the junction held 16 bases outside the gene matches. Germline CDR1 reads ENHRY; CDR2 reads SYGVKD. CDR3 sequence (DNA): TGTGCCATCAGCTCACCCGGGACTAGGGCCCCGGTCGAGCAGTACTTC. This translates into CAISSPGTRAPVEQYF.

The gene calls are TRBV5-1 and TRBJ2-1; TRBD2 agrees at 10 bases. Germline loops: CDR1 SGHRS, CDR2 YFSETQ. CDR3 length: 18 amino acids. V lost 3 bases and J lost 4; bases outside the gene matches: 13. The CDR3 sequence: CASSSIRSTGLAYNEQFF. CDR3 nucleotide sequence: TGCGCCAGCAGCTCGATACGATCAACGGGACTAGCGTACAATGAGCAGTTCTTC.

The gene calls are TRBV6-5 and TRBJ2-7; D is uncertain. The V and J ends lost 2 bases and 4 bases respectively, with 15 bases between them. There are 15 residues in the CDR3. The germline CDR1 and CDR2 sequences are MNHEY and SVGAGI. The CDR3: CASSYKWQANYEQYF. The CDR3 DNA follows: TGTGCCAGCAGTTACAAGTGGCAGGCCAATTACGAGCAGTACTTC.

This clone was counted once. J is TRBJ1-1 and V is TRBV5-1; D call uncertain. The V end lost 4 bases, the J end lost 5 bases, and 21 bases lay between the germline ends. There are 16 residues in the CDR3. CDR1 is SGHRS, CDR2 YFSETQ, per germline. CDR3 nucleotide sequence: TGCGCCAGCAGCACAGCCTCAGGTTCTGGATCGACTGAAGCTTTCTTT. Its protein is CASSTASGSGSTEAFF.

This clone was detected a few times. This sequence joins TRBV28 and TRBJ2-3, with 8 bases matching TRBD1. The CDR3 consists of 16 residues. V lost 5 bases and J lost 0; bases outside the gene matches: 7. CDR1 and CDR2 from the germline V gene are MDHEN and SYDVKM. The CDR3 loop is CASSPAGTGSTDTQYF. CDR3 bases: TGTGCCAGCAGTCCCGCCGGGACAGGAAGCACAGATACGCAGTATTTT.

The genes are TRBV5-8 and TRBJ2-7; D remains unclear. The length of the CDR3 is 17 residues. V lost 2 bases and J lost 1, with 19 bases in between. Per germline, CDR1 SGHTS and CDR2 YDEGEE. Written as DNA, the CDR3 is TGTGCCAGCAGCTTCTACGTGGTGTACGGCGGTTCCTACGAGCAGTACTTC. It specifies CASSFYVVYGGSYEQYF.